This T cell receptor (beta chain) is drawn from a study of blood T cells in healthy people across ages. A sample-barcoded 5' primer and a J-beta primer mix were used in a second PCR of about 7 to 12 cycles. TCRdb used MiXCR to reprocess the 5' RACE reads, holding one entry per CDR3 protein. Of 1,300,000 or so distinct CDR3 sequences detected, 59% appear once; the ten largest clones hold 6.5% to 8.5%. Study-wide results and caveats: Both higher diversity and more naive CD4+ cells marked long-lived donors when set against aged donors.

Germline V gene lookup returns CDR1 SNHLY and CDR2 FYNNEI. This CDR3 is 14 amino acids long. The V gene lost 3 bases and the J gene lost 8 bases, with 11 bases spanning the gap. Comments on this clonotype: What it binds is unknown.

The chain carries TRBV2 and TRBJ1-6, with unresolved D. Sequencing was performed on blood. The receptor's source is a man aged 18 to 29 in good health. This CDR3 reads CASSEYGQDSPLHF. The CDR3 DNA reads as TGTGCCAGCAGTGAGTACGGGCAGGATTCACCCCTCCACTTT.